This paragraph reports one T cell receptor beta chain. Its antigen is undetermined. This record comes from a study of cytomegalovirus exposure and HLA in healthy donors. General study results and limits: Later analysis identified a missense DCLRE1C variant that was linked to TCR beta V- and J-gene trimming. Solely CMV serostatus was available to characterize immune exposure.

The PCR used 60 Vbeta and 13 Jbeta primers. The repertoire was sequenced with immunoSEQ multiplex PCR; TCRdb's copy has only in-frame clones and lacks some. The sample consists of around 150,000 clones, around 80% of them appearing once. Per germline, CDR1 LNHDA and CDR2 SQIVND (reference sequence). The CDR3 spans 16 residues. The trim removed 3 bases at V and 7 bases at J, leaving 12 bases unmatched. Sequencing input: PBMCs. This TCR was sampled from a middle-aged man in good health and CMV-seropositive. The chain combines TRBV19 with TRBJ2-7; 10 bases match TRBD2. CDR3 in amino acids: CASSILAGAVGGEQYF. As DNA, the CDR3 is TGTGCCAGTAGTATTCTAGCGGGAGCCGTAGGCGGGGAGCAGTACTTC.